Below, 8 T cell receptor beta chains from the same sample are listed, as sequenced in a study of blood T cell repertoires in COVID-19. The assay was immunoSEQ multiplex PCR, and TCRdb's table has in-frame clones only and misses some. The table records under 250,000 clones, 85% to 90% of them present only once. Sequencing was done on a sample of peripheral blood. These receptors all come from a man between 60 and 75 years old with acute or convalescent COVID-19.

The J gene is TRBJ2-2, the V gene TRBV27; D may be TRBD2 (5 bases). The CDR3 sequence is 16 residues long. Trimming stripped 8 bases from V and 2 bases from J, with 18 bases between. From germline, CDR1 is MNHEY and CDR2 SMNVEV (reference sequence). This chain's CDR3 is CASGRYRSPNTGELFF. The CDR3 coding sequence is TGTGCCAGCGGGAGATATCGGTCCCCTAACACCGGGGAGCTGTTTTTT.

The chain has TRBV9 and TRBJ1-3, with 8 bases that match TRBD1. The CDR3 consists of 14 residues. V shed 3 bases and J 4 bases; nucleotides not matched to a gene: 3. The germline CDR1 and CDR2 sequences are SGDLS and YYNGEE. The CDR3 DNA sequence: TGTGCCAGCAGCGACCGACAGGGGGGAAACACCATATATTTT. Its translation is CASSDRQGGNTIYF.

The chain employs TRBV28 and TRBJ1-4; D might be TRBD1 (6 bases). CDR1 and CDR2 from the germline V gene are MDHEN and SYDVKM. The CDR3 has 15 amino acids. Trimming took off 6 bases at V and 2 bases at J, with 13 bases between the two ends. The CDR3 coding sequence is TGTGCCAGCAGCTCCTACAGGGTCACTAATGAAAAACTGTTTTTT. Its protein product is CASSSYRVTNEKLFF.

The chain couples TRBV28 to TRBJ1-1, with 7 nucleotides matching TRBD1. CDR3 length: 15 residues. J was trimmed by 4 bases and V by 5 bases; bases with no gene match: 10. Germline lookup yields CDR1 MDHEN and CDR2 SYDVKM. CDR3 nucleotides: TGTGCCAGCAGTGTCCCGGGACAGAAAATCACTGAAGCTTTCTTT. This codes for CASSVPGQKITEAFF.

CDR3 amino acids: CATSDLLAGVGETQYF. CDR3 nucleotide sequence: TGTGCCACCAGTGATTTATTAGCGGGAGTTGGAGAGACCCAGTACTTC. The chain combines TRBV24-1 with TRBJ2-5; 9 bases match TRBD2. Germline V gene lookup returns CDR1 KGHDR and CDR2 SFDVKD. The CDR3 has 16 amino acids. With V trimmed by 1 base and J by 4 bases, 6 bases remained unmatched.

The gene calls are TRBV6-5 and TRBJ2-2, with 7 bases aligning to TRBD1. Germline V CDR1 and CDR2: MNHEY, SVGAGI. This CDR3 is 15 amino acids long. V lost 6 bases, J lost 7 bases, and 11 bases stayed unmatched. DNA for the CDR3: TGTGCCAGCAGCTACCGTCCAGGGGGTATCGGGGAGCTGTTTTTT. It is translated as CASSYRPGGIGELFF.

The chain couples TRBV7-2 to TRBJ1-2; 8 positions match TRBD1. V gave up 1 base and J gave up 7 bases; unmatched junction bases: 5. The CDR3 runs to 14 residues. Per the germline V gene, CDR1 is SGHTA and CDR2 is FQGNSA. The CDR3 is CASSLEGQGRGYTF. The CDR3 DNA reads TGTGCCAGCAGCTTAGAAGGACAGGGACGTGGCTACACCTTC.

Comments on this clone: Its ends do not fully match the called genes, so a read error is possible. This chain links TRBV28 with TRBJ1-6; maybe TRBD1 (5 bases). The CDR3 is 17 amino acids. The germline CDR1 and CDR2 sequences are MDHEN and SYDVKM. The CDR3 DNA reads TGTGCTAGCAGTTTACCGCCGCGGGGGGAAGGTGATTCACCCCTCCACTTT. It codes for CASSLPPRGEGDSPLHF.